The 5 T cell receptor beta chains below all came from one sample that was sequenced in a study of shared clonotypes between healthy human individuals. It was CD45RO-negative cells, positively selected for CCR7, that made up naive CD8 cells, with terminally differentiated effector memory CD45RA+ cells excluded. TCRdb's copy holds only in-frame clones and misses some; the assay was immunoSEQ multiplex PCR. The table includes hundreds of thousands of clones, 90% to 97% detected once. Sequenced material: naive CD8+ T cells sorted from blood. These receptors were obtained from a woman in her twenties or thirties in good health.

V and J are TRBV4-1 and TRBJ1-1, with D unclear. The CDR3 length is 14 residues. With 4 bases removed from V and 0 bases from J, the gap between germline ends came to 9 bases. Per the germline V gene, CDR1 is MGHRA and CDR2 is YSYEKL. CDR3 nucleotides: TGCGCCAGCAGCCCCTCGCAGCTGAACACTGAAGCTTTCTTT. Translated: CASSPSQLNTEAFF.

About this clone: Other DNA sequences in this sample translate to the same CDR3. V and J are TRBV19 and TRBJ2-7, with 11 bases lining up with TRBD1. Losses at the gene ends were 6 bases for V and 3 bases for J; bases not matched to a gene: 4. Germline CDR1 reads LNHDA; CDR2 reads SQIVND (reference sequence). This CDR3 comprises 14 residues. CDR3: CASSAGTGGYEQYF. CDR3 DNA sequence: TGTGCCAGTAGCGCCGGGACAGGGGGCTACGAGCAGTACTTC.

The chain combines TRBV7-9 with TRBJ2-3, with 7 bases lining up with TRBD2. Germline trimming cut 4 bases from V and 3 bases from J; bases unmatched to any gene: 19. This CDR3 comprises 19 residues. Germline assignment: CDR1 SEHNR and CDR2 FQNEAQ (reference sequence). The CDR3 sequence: CASSSERDAFSIRTDTQYF. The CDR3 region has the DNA TGTGCCAGCAGCTCGGAGCGGGATGCTTTTTCTATTCGTACAGATACGCAGTATTTT.

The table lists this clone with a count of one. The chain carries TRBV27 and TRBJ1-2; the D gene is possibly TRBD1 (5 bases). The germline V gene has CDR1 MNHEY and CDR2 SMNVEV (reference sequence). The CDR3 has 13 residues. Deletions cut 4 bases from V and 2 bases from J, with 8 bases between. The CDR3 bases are TGTGCCAGCAGTTGGGGACGGAACTATGGCTACACCTTC. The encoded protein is CASSWGRNYGYTF.

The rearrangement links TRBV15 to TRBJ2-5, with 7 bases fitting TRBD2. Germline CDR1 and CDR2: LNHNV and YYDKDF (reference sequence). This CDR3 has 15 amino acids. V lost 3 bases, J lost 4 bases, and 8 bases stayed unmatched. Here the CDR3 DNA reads TGTGCCACCAGCAGGAGACTAGCCGAAGGAGAGACCCAGTACTTC. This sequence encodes CATSRRLAEGETQYF.